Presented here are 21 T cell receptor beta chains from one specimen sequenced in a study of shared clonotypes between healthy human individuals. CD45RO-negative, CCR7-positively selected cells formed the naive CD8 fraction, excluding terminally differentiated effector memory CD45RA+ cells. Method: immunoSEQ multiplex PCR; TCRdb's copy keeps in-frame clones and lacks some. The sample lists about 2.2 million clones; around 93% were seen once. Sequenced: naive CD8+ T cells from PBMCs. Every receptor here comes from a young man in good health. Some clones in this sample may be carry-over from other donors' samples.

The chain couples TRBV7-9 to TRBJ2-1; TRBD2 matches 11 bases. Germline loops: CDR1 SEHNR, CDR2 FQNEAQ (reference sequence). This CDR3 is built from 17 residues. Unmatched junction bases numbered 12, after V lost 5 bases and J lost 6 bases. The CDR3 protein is CASSHNPGTSGTNEQFF. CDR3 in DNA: TGTGCCAGCAGCCACAACCCGGGGACTAGCGGAACCAATGAGCAGTTCTTC.

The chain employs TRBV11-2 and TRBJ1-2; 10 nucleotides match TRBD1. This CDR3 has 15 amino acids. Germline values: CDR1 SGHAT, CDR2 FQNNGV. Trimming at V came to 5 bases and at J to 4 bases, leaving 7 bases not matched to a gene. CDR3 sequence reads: CASSPRDRGSYGYTF. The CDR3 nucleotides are TGTGCCAGCAGCCCCCGGGACAGGGGAAGCTATGGCTACACCTTC.

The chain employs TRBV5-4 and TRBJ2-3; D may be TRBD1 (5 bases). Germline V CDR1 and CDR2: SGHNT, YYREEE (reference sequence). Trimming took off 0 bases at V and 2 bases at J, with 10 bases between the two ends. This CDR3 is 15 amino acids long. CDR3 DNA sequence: TGTGCCAGCAGCTTGGAACAGGAGATCACAGATACGCAGTATTTT. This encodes CASSLEQEITDTQYF. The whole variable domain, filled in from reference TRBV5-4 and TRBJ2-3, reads ETGVTQSPTHLIKTRGQQVTLRCSSQSGHNTVSWYQQALGQGPQFIFQYYREEENGRGNFPPRFSGLQFPNYSSELNVNALELDDSALYLCASSLEQEITDTQYFGPGTRLTVL.

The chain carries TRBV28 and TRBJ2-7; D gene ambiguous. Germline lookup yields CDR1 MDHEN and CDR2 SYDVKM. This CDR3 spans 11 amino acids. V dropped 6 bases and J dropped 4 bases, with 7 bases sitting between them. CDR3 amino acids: CASSQLYEQYF. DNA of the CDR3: TGTGCCAGCAGCCAGTTATACGAGCAGTACTTC.

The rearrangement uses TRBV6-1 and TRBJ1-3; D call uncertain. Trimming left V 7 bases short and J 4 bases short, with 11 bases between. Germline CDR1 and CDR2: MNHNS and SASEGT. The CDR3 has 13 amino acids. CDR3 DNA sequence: TGTGCCAGCACAACCGGGAGGGGAAACACCATATATTTT. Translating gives CASTTGRGNTIYF.

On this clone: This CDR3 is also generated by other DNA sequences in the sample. The CDR3 DNA sequence: TGTGCCAGCAGCCTAGGACAGGGCGCTGATGGCTACACCTTC. Translating gives CASSLGQGADGYTF. The chain uses TRBV7-9 and TRBJ1-2; 8 bases map to TRBD1. The CDR3 has 14 residues. CDR1 and CDR2 (germline): SEHNR, FQNEAQ (reference sequence). The trim removed 5 bases at V and 6 bases at J, leaving 8 bases unmatched.

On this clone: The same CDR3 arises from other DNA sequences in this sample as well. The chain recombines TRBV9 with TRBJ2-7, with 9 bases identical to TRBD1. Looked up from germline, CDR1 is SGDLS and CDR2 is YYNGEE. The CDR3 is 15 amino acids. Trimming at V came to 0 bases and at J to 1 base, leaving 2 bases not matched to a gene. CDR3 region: CASSVGDRASYEQYF. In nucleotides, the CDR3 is TGTGCCAGCAGCGTAGGGGACAGGGCATCCTACGAGCAGTACTTC.

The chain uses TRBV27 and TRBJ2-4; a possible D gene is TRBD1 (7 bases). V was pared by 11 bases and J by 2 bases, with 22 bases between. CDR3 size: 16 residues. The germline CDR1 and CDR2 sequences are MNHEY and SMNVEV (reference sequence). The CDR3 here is CAPKARGVRSKNIQYF. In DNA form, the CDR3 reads TGTGCCCCCAAGGCCAGGGGGGTACGTTCCAAAAACATTCAGTACTTC.

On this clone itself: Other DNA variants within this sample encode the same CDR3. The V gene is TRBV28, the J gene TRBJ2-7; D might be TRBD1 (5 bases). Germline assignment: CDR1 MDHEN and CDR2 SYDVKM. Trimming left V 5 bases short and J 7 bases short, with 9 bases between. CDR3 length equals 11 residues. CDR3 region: CASSPRDEQYF. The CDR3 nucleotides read TGTGCCAGCAGTCCCAGGGATGAGCAGTACTTC.

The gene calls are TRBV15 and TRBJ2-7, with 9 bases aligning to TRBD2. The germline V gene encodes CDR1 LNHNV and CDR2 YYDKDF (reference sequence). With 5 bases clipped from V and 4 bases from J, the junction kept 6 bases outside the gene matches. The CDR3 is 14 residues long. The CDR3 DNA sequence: TGTGCCACCAGCGGCCTAGCGGGATCTTACGAGCAGTACTTC. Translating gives CATSGLAGSYEQYF.

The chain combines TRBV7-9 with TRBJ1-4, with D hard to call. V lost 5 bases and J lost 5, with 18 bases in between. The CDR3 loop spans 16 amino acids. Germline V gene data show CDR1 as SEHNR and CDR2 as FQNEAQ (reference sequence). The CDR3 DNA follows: TGTGCCAGCAGCCACCCGAAGGGCGGACGAAATGAAAAACTGTTTTTT. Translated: CASSHPKGGRNEKLFF. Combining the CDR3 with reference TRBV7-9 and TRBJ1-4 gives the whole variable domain DTGVSQNPRHKITKRGQNVTFRCDPISEHNRLYWYRQTLGQGPEFLTYFQNEAQLEKSRLLSDRFSAERPKGSFSTLEIQRTEQGDSAMYLCASSHPKGGRNEKLFFGSGTQLSVL.

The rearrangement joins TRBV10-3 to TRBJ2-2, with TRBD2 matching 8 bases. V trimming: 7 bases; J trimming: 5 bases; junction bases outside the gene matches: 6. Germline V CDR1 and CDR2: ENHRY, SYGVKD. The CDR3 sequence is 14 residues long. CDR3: CAITTSGSTGELFF. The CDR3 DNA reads TGTGCCATCACAACTAGCGGATCAACCGGGGAGCTGTTTTTT.

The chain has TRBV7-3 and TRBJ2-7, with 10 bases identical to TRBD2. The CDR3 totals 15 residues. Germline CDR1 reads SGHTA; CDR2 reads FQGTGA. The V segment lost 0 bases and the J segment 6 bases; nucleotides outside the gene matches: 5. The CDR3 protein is CASSLTGLANGEQYF. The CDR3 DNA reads TGTGCCAGCAGCTTAACGGGACTAGCGAATGGCGAGCAGTACTTC.

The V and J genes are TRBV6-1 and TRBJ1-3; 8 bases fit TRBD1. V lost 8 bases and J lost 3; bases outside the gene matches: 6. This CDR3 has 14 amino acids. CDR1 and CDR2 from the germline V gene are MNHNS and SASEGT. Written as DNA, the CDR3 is TGTGCCAGCTCCCCCAGGGGGCTTGGAAACACCATATATTTT. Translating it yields CASSPRGLGNTIYF.

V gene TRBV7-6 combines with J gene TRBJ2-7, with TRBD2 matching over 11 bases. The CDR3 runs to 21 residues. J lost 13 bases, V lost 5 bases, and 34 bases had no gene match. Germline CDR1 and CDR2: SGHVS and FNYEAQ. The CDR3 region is CASSAESGQIKTSGNPFNHYF. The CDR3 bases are TGTGCCAGCAGCGCGGAATCAGGACAGATTAAGACTAGCGGGAACCCATTCAATCACTACTTC.

The CDR3 region is CASSPTRDRVEQYF. The CDR3 bases are TGTGCCAGCAGCCCGACCCGGGACAGGGTTGAGCAGTACTTC. The V gene is TRBV4-2, the J gene TRBJ2-7; 9 nucleotides agree with TRBD1. The junction had 8 bases not matched to a gene; V was cut back by 4 bases and J by 7 bases. Germline V gene data show CDR1 as LGHNA and CDR2 as YNFKEQ. The length of the CDR3 is 14 residues.

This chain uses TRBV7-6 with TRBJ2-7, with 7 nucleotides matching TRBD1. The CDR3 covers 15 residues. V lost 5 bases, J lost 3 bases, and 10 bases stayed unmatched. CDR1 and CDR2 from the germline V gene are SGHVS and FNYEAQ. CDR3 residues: CASSTLPGQNYEQYF. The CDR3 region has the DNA TGTGCCAGCAGCACCCTACCGGGACAGAACTACGAGCAGTACTTC. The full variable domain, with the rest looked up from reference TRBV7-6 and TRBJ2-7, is GAGVSQSPRYKVTKRGQDVALRCDPISGHVSLYWYRQALGQGPEFLTYFNYEAQQDKSGLPNDRFSAERPEGSISTLTIQRTEQRDSAMYRCASSTLPGQNYEQYFGPGTRLTVT.

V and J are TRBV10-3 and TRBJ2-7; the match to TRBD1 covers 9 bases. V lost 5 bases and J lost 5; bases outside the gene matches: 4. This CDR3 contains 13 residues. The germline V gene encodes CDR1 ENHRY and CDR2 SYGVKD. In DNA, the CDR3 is TGTGCCATCAGTCCCGGGACAGGGAACGAGCAGTACTTC. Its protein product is CAISPGTGNEQYF.

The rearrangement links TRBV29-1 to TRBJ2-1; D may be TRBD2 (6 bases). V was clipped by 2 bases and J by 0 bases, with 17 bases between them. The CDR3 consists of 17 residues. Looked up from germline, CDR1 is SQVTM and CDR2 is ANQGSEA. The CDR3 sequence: CSVEYRLALSSYNEQFF. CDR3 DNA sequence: TGCAGCGTTGAATACAGGCTAGCGCTAAGCTCCTACAATGAGCAGTTCTTC.

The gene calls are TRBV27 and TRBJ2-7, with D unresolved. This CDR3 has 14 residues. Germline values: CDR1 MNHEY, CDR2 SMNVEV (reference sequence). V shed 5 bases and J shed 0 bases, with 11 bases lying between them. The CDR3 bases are TGTGCCAGCAGTATTAGGATCTTCTCCTACGAGCAGTACTTC. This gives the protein CASSIRIFSYEQYF.

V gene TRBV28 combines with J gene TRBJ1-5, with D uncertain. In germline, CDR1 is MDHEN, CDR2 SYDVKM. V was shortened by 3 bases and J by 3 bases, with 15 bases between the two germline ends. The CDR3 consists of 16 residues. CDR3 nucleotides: TGTGCCAGCAGTTTGCTGGGTGCCCTTTTCAATCAGCCCCAGCATTTT. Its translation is CASSLLGALFNQPQHF.